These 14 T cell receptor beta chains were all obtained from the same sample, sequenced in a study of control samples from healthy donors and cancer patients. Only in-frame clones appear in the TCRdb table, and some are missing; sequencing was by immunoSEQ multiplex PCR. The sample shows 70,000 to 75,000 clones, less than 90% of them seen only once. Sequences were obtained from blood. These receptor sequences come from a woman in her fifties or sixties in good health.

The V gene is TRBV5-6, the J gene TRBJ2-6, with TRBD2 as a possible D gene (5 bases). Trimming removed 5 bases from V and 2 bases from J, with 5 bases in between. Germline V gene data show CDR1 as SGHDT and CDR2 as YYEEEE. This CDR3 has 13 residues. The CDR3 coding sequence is TGTGCCAGCAGAGCGGCTGGGGCCAACGTCCTGACTTTC. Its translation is CASRAAGANVLTF.

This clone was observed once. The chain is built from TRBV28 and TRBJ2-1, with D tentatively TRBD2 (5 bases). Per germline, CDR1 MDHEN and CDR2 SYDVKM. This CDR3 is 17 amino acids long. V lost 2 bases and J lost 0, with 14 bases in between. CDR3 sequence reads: CASSLVSPGSSYNEQFF. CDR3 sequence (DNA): TGTGCCAGCAGTTTAGTCTCGCCGGGGAGCTCCTACAATGAGCAGTTCTTC.

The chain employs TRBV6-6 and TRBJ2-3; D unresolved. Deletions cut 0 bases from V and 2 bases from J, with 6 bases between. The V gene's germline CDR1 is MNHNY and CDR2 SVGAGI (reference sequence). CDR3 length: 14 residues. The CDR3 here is CASSYSNPTDTQYF. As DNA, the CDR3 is TGTGCCAGCAGTTACTCGAACCCCACAGATACGCAGTATTTT.

CDR3 region: CSATVYNEQFF. The CDR3 DNA reads TGCAGTGCTACGGTCTACAATGAGCAGTTCTTC. This sequence joins TRBV20-1 and TRBJ2-1, with D unclear. The ends were cut back, 4 bases at V and 3 bases at J, with 4 bases in the middle. Per the germline V gene, CDR1 is DFQATT and CDR2 is SNEGSKA (reference sequence). The CDR3 runs to 11 residues.

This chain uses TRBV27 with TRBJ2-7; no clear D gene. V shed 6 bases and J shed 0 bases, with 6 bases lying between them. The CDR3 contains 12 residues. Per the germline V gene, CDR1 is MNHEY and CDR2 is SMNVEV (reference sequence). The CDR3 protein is CASSHSSYEQYF. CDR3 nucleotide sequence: TGTGCCAGCAGCCATAGCTCCTACGAGCAGTACTTC.

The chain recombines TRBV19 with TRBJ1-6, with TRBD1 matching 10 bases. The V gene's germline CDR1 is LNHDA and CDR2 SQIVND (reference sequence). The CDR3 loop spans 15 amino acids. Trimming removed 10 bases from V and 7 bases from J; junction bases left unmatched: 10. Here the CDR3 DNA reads TGTGCCACCAAGGCCCGGACAGGGGGGAATTCACCCCTCCACTTT. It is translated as CATKARTGGNSPLHF.

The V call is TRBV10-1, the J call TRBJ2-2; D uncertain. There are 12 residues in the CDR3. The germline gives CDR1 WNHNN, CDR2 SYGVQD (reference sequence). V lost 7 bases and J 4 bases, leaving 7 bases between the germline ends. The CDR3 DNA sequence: TGCGCCAGCAAACAGCTCACCGGGGAGCTGTTTTTT. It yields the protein CASKQLTGELFF.

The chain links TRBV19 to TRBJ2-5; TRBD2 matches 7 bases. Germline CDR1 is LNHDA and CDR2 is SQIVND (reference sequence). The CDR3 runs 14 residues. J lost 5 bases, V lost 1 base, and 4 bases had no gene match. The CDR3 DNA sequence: TGTGCCAGTAGTATAGGCGGGGGATCGGAGACCCAGTACTTC. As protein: CASSIGGGSETQYF.

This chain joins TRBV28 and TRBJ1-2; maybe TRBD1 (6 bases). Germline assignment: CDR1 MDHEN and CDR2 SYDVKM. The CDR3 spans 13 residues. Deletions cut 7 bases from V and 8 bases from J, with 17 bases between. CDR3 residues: CASTQGGVGGYTF. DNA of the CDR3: TGTGCCAGCACCCAAGGGGGAGTAGGCGGCTACACCTTC.

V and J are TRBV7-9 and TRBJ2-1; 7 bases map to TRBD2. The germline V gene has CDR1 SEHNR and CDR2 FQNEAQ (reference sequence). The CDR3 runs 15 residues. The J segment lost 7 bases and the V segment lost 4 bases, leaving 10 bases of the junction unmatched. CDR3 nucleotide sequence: TGTGCCAGCAGCTCCCAGCAGGGAGGGTTGAATGAGCAGTTCTTC. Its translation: CASSSQQGGLNEQFF.

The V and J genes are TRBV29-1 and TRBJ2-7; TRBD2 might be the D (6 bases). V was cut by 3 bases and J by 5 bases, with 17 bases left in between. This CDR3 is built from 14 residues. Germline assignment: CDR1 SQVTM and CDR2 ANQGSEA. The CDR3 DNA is TGCAGCGTTGACGGTCGGGGAGGTTCGGACGAGCAGTACTTC. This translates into CSVDGRGGSDEQYF.

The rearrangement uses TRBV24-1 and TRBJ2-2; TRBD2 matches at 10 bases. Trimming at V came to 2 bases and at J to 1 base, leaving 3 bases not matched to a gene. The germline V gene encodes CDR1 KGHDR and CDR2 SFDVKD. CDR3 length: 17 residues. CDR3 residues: CATSDWTSGVNTGELFF. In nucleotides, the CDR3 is TGTGCCACCAGTGATTGGACTAGCGGAGTGAACACCGGGGAGCTGTTTTTT.

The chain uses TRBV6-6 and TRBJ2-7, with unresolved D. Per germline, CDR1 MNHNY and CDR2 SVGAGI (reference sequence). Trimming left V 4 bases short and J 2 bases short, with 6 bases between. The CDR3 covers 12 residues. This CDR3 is CASSSPPYEQYF. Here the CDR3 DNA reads TGTGCCAGCAGTTCCCCCCCCTACGAGCAGTACTTC.

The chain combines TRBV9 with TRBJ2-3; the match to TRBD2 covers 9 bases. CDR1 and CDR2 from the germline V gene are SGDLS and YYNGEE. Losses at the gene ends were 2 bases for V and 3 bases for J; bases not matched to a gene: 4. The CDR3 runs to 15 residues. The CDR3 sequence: CASSVGLANTDTQYF. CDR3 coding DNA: TGTGCCAGCAGCGTTGGACTAGCGAATACAGATACGCAGTATTTT.